The 28 T cell receptor beta chains reported below all come from one sample, sequenced in a study of beta chain features in type 1 diabetes. cDNA synthesis used the whole RNA isolate, giving expressed TCRB sequences. The table came from immunoSEQ multiplex PCR; TCRdb's copy has only in-frame clones and leaves some out. The repertoire consists of some 150,000 clones, with under 11% occurring once and the leading ten covering less than 1.5%. Specimen: naive CD4+ T cells from blood. The receptors derive from a man aged 18 to 30 in good health.

The chain has TRBV6-1 and TRBJ2-7; possible D gene TRBD1, 5 bases. CDR1 is MNHNS and CDR2 is SASEGT in the germline V gene. The CDR3 is 14 amino acids. The V end lost 6 bases, the J end lost 2 bases, and 14 bases lay between the germline ends. This CDR3 is CASSPGAPPYEQYF. Here the CDR3 DNA reads TGTGCCAGCAGCCCTGGGGCACCACCCTACGAGCAGTACTTC.

This clone was observed a few times. The chain combines TRBV7-6 with TRBJ1-4; TRBD1 agrees at 7 bases. V trimming: 5 bases; J trimming: 1 base; junction bases outside the gene matches: 4. From germline, CDR1 is SGHVS and CDR2 FNYEAQ. The CDR3 covers 15 residues. The CDR3: CASSRRQGTNEKLFF. The DNA of the CDR3 is TGTGCCAGCAGCCGACGACAGGGAACTAATGAAAAACTGTTTTTT.

The J gene is TRBJ2-5, the V gene TRBV5-1, with 9 nucleotides matching TRBD2. The CDR3 contains 14 residues. Germline CDR1 SGHRS, CDR2 YFSETQ. V trimming: 5 bases; J trimming: 4 bases; junction bases outside the gene matches: 6. The CDR3 reads CASRAGGPSETQYF. In DNA, the CDR3 is TGCGCCAGCAGGGCGGGGGGGCCGTCAGAGACCCAGTACTTC. The variable domain in full, completed from reference TRBV5-1 and TRBJ2-5, reads KAGVTQTPRYLIKTRGQQVTLSCSPISGHRSVSWYQQTPGQGLQFLFEYFSETQRNKGNFPGRFSGRQFSNSRSEMNVSTLELGDSALYLCASRAGGPSETQYFGPGTRLLVL.

A few counts support this clone. The rearrangement links TRBV2 to TRBJ1-2; a possible D gene is TRBD1 (6 bases). Germline loops: CDR1 SNHLY, CDR2 FYNNEI. This CDR3 comprises 15 residues. V lost 6 bases and J 4 bases, leaving 18 bases between the germline ends. This chain's CDR3 is CASRVTGGMGYGYTF. CDR3 DNA sequence: TGTGCCAGCAGGGTGACAGGAGGTATGGGCTATGGCTACACCTTC.

This clone showed up just a few times. The CDR3 sequence: CASSQGSKGDRGGSEQYF. CDR3 bases: TGTGCCAGCAGCCAAGGAAGTAAGGGGGACAGGGGTGGTTCCGAGCAGTACTTC. The chain is built from TRBV4-2 and TRBJ2-7, with 10 bases matching TRBD1. V gave up 1 base and J gave up 6 bases; unmatched junction bases: 15. Germline assignment: CDR1 LGHNA and CDR2 YNFKEQ. The CDR3 has 18 amino acids.

This CDR3 is CASSFQGRGYTF. The DNA of the CDR3 is TGTGCCAGCAGTTTCCAGGGTCGAGGCTACACCTTC. The chain joins TRBV28 to TRBJ1-2, with D possibly being TRBD1 (5 bases). This CDR3 is built from 12 residues. Germline assignment: CDR1 MDHEN and CDR2 SYDVKM. Trimming shortened V by 3 bases and J by 8 bases, and 10 bases separated the two germline ends.

The V gene is TRBV2, the J gene TRBJ2-3; the D gene is possibly TRBD2 (6 bases). CDR1 is SNHLY and CDR2 is FYNNEI in the germline V gene. This CDR3 has 15 residues. V lost 7 bases to trimming and J lost 0 bases, with 14 bases between them. CDR3 sequence: CASTSAGLSTDTQYF. Written as DNA, the CDR3 is TGTGCCAGCACCTCCGCGGGGCTAAGCACAGATACGCAGTATTTT. Looking up the rest from reference TRBV2 and TRBJ2-3 gives the full variable domain: EPEVTQTPSHQVTQMGQEVILRCVPISNHLYFYWYRQILGQKVEFLVSFYNNEISEKSEIFDDQFSVERPDGSNFTLKIRSTKLEDSAMYFCASTSAGLSTDTQYFGPGTRLTVL.

At least ten counts were recorded for this clone. The rearrangement uses TRBV7-2 and TRBJ2-4, with 7 bases aligning to TRBD1. In germline, CDR1 is SGHTA, CDR2 FQGNSA. This CDR3 is built from 15 residues. V lost 2 bases to trimming and J lost 8 bases; unmatched junction nucleotides: 9. The CDR3 loop reads CASSLLNTGAHIQYF. The CDR3, as DNA: TGTGCCAGCAGCTTACTCAATACAGGGGCGCACATTCAGTACTTC. The variable domain in full, with the rest retrieved from reference TRBV7-2 and TRBJ2-4, is GAGVSQSPSNKVTEKGKDVELRCDPISGHTALYWYRQSLGQGLEFLIYFQGNSAPDKSGLPSDRFSAERTGGSVSTLTIQRTQQEDSAVYLCASSLLNTGAHIQYFGAGTRLSVL.

V is TRBV9 and J is TRBJ2-1; the match to TRBD2 covers 11 bases. CDR1 and CDR2 (germline): SGDLS, YYNGEE. The CDR3 length is 16 residues. J was trimmed by 5 bases and V by 4 bases; bases with no gene match: 8. CDR3 nucleotide sequence: TGTGCCAGCAGCAGAATGACTAGCGGGGCCCACAATGAGCAGTTCTTC. This gives the protein CASSRMTSGAHNEQFF.

This clone was counted between two and nine times. The chain joins TRBV7-9 to TRBJ2-1, with D possibly being TRBD2 (6 bases). Trimming took off 2 bases at V and 0 bases at J, with 11 bases between the two ends. Per the germline V gene, CDR1 is SEHNR and CDR2 is FQNEAQ (reference sequence). The CDR3 extends over 16 amino acids. For the CDR3, the DNA is TGTGCCAGCAGCTTATTGGCGGGGAGCTCCTACAATGAGCAGTTCTTC. Protein: CASSLLAGSSYNEQFF.

This clone appeared a few times. V gene TRBV7-8 combines with J gene TRBJ2-2; 12 bases fit TRBD1. CDR3 length: 18 amino acids. Germline V gene sequence: CDR1 SGHVS, CDR2 FQNEAQ. V lost 2 bases and J lost 3; bases outside the gene matches: 7. The CDR3 nucleotides read TGTGCCAGCAGCTTACGGGACAGGGGGCCCCGTGACACCGGGGAGCTGTTTTTT. Translating it yields CASSLRDRGPRDTGELFF.

The rearrangement links TRBV5-4 to TRBJ1-4; the match to TRBD1 covers 8 bases. The CDR3 extends over 14 amino acids. Germline assignment: CDR1 SGHNT and CDR2 YYREEE (reference sequence). The V gene end was trimmed by 4 bases and the J gene end by 7 bases; junction bases not matched to a gene: 6. The CDR3 DNA reads TGTGCCAGCAGCCCGGACAGGGTGGGTGAAAAACTGTTTTTT. Translating it yields CASSPDRVGEKLFF.

The chain is built from TRBV18 and TRBJ1-4; 8 bases align to TRBD1. V was clipped by 3 bases and J by 4 bases; unmatched bases: 7. The CDR3 loop spans 16 amino acids. The V gene's germline CDR1 is KGHSH and CDR2 LQKENI. The CDR3 sequence is CASSPSSDRGNEKLFF. DNA for the CDR3: TGTGCCAGCTCACCGAGTTCCGACAGGGGTAATGAAAAACTGTTTTTT. The entire variable domain, with the rest obtained from reference TRBV18 and TRBJ1-4, is as follows: NAGVMQNPRHLVRRRGQEARLRCSPMKGHSHVYWYRQLPEEGLKFMVYLQKENIIDESGMPKERFSAEFPKEGPSILRIQQVVRGDSAAYFCASSPSSDRGNEKLFFGSGTQLSVL.

This clone was observed a handful of times. The chain joins TRBV11-2 to TRBJ1-3, with D tentatively TRBD1 (5 bases). CDR1 is SGHAT and CDR2 is FQNNGV in the germline V gene. CDR3 length equals 16 residues. Trimming pared 6 bases from V and 4 bases from J, leaving 19 bases between. The DNA for the CDR3 is TGTGCCAGCAGGACCAACCCCGGGACTTCAGGAAACACCATATATTTT. This codes for CASRTNPGTSGNTIYF.

This clone was seen only a few times. The chain is built from TRBV6-1 and TRBJ1-5; possibly TRBD1 for D (5 bases). The CDR3 extends over 12 amino acids. Trimming pared 7 bases from V and 6 bases from J, leaving 10 bases between. CDR1 and CDR2 from the germline V gene are MNHNS and SASEGT. This CDR3 is CASTLTGQPQHF. The CDR3 bases are TGTGCCAGCACCCTCACAGGTCAGCCCCAGCATTTT.

The chain recombines TRBV7-3 with TRBJ2-3; tentative D call: TRBD2 (6 bases). Trimming took 5 bases from V and 2 from J, leaving 11 bases between them. Germline CDR1 and CDR2: SGHTA and FQGTGA. The CDR3 consists of 14 residues. The CDR3 nucleotides read TGTGCCAGCAGCGACAGCGGGCCCACAGATACGCAGTATTTT. Protein product: CASSDSGPTDTQYF.

This clone was recorded at least ten times. This chain links TRBV29-1 with TRBJ1-4, with no clear D. The germline gives CDR1 SQVTM, CDR2 ANQGSEA. V dropped 0 bases and J dropped 10 bases, with 15 bases sitting between them. This CDR3 has 14 amino acids. The CDR3 coding sequence is TGCAGCGTTGAAGATGCCGGGAACGGTCGAAAACTGTTTTTT. It translates to CSVEDAGNGRKLFF.

The V call is TRBV7-2, the J call TRBJ2-1; tentative D call: TRBD2 (5 bases). With 1 base removed from V and 12 bases from J, the gap between germline ends came to 16 bases. The germline gives CDR1 SGHTA, CDR2 FQGNSA. The CDR3 has 14 residues. CDR3 nucleotides: TGTGCCAGCAGCTTAGGGTCTAGCCCTAATAGGCAGTTCTTC. Translation gives CASSLGSSPNRQFF.

V is TRBV25-1 and J is TRBJ2-5, with 9 bases identical to TRBD1. This CDR3 has 13 residues. The J segment lost 1 base and the V segment lost 6 bases, leaving 0 bases of the junction unmatched. Germline V gene data show CDR1 as MGHDK and CDR2 as SYGVNS. This chain's CDR3 is CASRGQGQETQYF. The CDR3 DNA follows: TGTGCCAGCAGGGGACAGGGCCAAGAGACCCAGTACTTC.

This clone was seen a handful of times. The V gene is TRBV6-5, the J gene TRBJ1-2; D is unclear. The CDR3 totals 14 residues. Germline CDR1 is MNHEY and CDR2 is SVGAGI. V gave up 2 bases and J gave up 3 bases, with 10 bases separating them. CDR3: CASSYGLTDYGYTF. In DNA, the CDR3 is TGTGCCAGCAGTTACGGGTTAACAGACTATGGCTACACCTTC.

The chain recombines TRBV5-6 with TRBJ2-4, with D possibly being TRBD1 (6 bases). Germline CDR1 is SGHDT and CDR2 is YYEEEE. The CDR3 loop spans 14 amino acids. Trimming removed 1 base at V and 2 bases at J, with 7 bases between. The CDR3 protein is CASSLTGSKNIQYF. DNA of the CDR3: TGTGCCAGCAGCTTGACAGGGTCCAAAAACATTCAGTACTTC.

This clone was counted ten times or more. The J gene is TRBJ2-3, the V gene TRBV4-3, with D possibly TRBD1 on 5 matching bases. Germline values: CDR1 LGHNA, CDR2 YSLEER. This CDR3 region has 17 residues. The V end was cut by 4 bases, the J end by 2 bases, with 19 bases between. CDR3 amino acids: CASSPKGPGRFTDTQYF. The CDR3 DNA is TGCGCCAGCAGCCCCAAGGGCCCAGGGCGGTTCACAGATACGCAGTATTTT.

The chain combines TRBV15 with TRBJ2-3; D possibly corresponds to TRBD2 (7 bases). V was cut by 8 bases and J by 4 bases, with 16 bases left in between. The germline CDR1 and CDR2 sequences are LNHNV and YYDKDF (reference sequence). This CDR3 comprises 14 residues. The CDR3 coding sequence is TGTGCCACCGGTAGGGGGGGGGACGCAGATACGCAGTATTTT. This sequence encodes CATGRGGDADTQYF.

The chain is built from TRBV5-5 and TRBJ2-7; tentative D call: TRBD1 (5 bases). Trimming cost V 1 base and J 1 base, with 12 bases left between them. The CDR3 consists of 15 residues. Germline V gene sequence: CDR1 SGHKS, CDR2 YYEKEE (reference sequence). Here the CDR3 DNA reads TGTGCCAGCAGCTTGACGGCACAGGTGTCCTACGAGCAGTACTTC. Protein product: CASSLTAQVSYEQYF.

CDR3 residues: CASSLGGGSSSYEQYF. The CDR3 nucleotides are TGCGCCAGCAGCTTGGGTGGGGGCTCCAGCTCCTACGAGCAGTACTTC. The chain is built from TRBV5-1 and TRBJ2-7, with a possible D match to TRBD1 (6 bases). V was cut by 0 bases and J by 0 bases, with 13 bases left in between. The CDR3 contains 16 residues. Germline V gene sequence: CDR1 SGHRS, CDR2 YFSETQ.

This clone was picked up many times. The V gene is TRBV7-2, the J gene TRBJ2-5; no clear D gene. V lost 1 base, J lost 5 bases, and 5 bases lay in between. Germline V CDR1 and CDR2: SGHTA, FQGNSA. This CDR3 contains 12 residues. CDR3 loop: CASSLVAETQYF. DNA of the CDR3: TGTGCCAGCAGCTTAGTGGCCGAGACCCAGTACTTC.

V and J are TRBV7-3 and TRBJ2-7, with D perhaps TRBD2 (6 bases). V shed 0 bases and J shed 0 bases, with 15 bases lying between them. CDR3 length: 17 amino acids. CDR1 and CDR2 from the germline V gene are SGHTA and FQGTGA. The CDR3 nucleotides read TGTGCCAGCAGCTTAACTTCGGGACTCCCTGGCTCCTACGAGCAGTACTTC. Its protein is CASSLTSGLPGSYEQYF. Full variable domain (remainder filled in from reference TRBV7-3 and TRBJ2-7): GAGVSQTPSNKVTEKGKYVELRCDPISGHTALYWYRQSLGQGPEFLIYFQGTGAADDSGLPNDRFFAVRPEGSVSTLKIQRTERGDSAVYLCASSLTSGLPGSYEQYFGPGTRLTVT.

This clone came up many times. CDR3 region: CAIEGTGYNEQFF. DNA for the CDR3: TGTGCCATCGAGGGGACTGGGTACAATGAGCAGTTCTTC. This chain links TRBV10-3 with TRBJ2-1, with D perhaps matching TRBD2 (6 bases). The V end lost 8 bases, the J end lost 4 bases, and 12 bases lay between the germline ends. The CDR3 is made up of 13 amino acids. The germline V gene has CDR1 ENHRY and CDR2 SYGVKD.